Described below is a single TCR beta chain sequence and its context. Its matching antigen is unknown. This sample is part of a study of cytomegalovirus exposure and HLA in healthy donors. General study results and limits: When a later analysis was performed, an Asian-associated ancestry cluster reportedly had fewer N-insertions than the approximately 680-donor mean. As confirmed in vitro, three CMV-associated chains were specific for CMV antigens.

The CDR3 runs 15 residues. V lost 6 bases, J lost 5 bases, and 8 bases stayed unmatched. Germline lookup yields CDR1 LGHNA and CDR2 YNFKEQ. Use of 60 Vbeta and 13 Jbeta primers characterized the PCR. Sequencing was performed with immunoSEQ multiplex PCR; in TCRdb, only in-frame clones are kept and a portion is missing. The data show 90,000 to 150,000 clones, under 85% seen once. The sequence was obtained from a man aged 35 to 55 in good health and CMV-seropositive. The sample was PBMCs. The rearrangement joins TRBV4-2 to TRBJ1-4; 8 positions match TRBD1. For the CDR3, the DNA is TGTGCCAGCAGACCCGGACAGGGCCCAAATGAAAAACTGTTTTTT. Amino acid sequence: CASRPGQGPNEKLFF.